A single sample is the source of the 24 T cell receptor beta chains below, sequenced in a study of blood T cells in healthy people across ages. A second PCR of about 7 to 12 cycles used a sample-barcoded 5' primer and a J-beta primer mix. TCRdb re-derived calls from the 5' RACE reads in MiXCR, one entry per CDR3 protein. This sample has about 640,000 distinct CDR3 sequences; around 54% occur once, and the top ten carry more than 35%. The sample consisted of blood. These receptors were obtained from a man between 60 and 75 years old in good health.

DNA for the CDR3: TGTGCCAGCAGCCGAGGGCAGGCATATACAACTAATGAAAAACTGTTTTTT. Residues: CASSRGQAYTTNEKLFF. The chain employs TRBV7-9 and TRBJ1-4; no reliable D call. Per the germline V gene, CDR1 is SEHNR and CDR2 is FQNEAQ (reference sequence). V was shortened by 5 bases and J by 0 bases, with 16 bases between the two germline ends. This CDR3 region has 17 residues.

Note on this clonotype: Just one base apart from a much larger clone, this may be a read error. The V gene is TRBV3-1, the J gene TRBJ2-7, with a weak D call TRBD1 (5 bases). Per germline, CDR1 LGHDT and CDR2 YNNKEL (reference sequence). This CDR3 has 12 amino acids. V was trimmed by 2 bases and J by 6 bases, leaving 8 bases between them. The CDR3 sequence is CASSQRGGEQYF. The CDR3 DNA follows: TGTGCCAGCAGCCAAAGGGGTGGCGAGCAGTACTTC.

V and J are TRBV10-3 and TRBJ1-1; D possibly corresponds to TRBD1 (5 bases). Trimming removed 6 bases at V and 1 base at J, with 12 bases between. The CDR3 totals 14 residues. Germline values: CDR1 ENHRY, CDR2 SYGVKD. The CDR3, as DNA: TGTGCCATCAGGAACCGGGACCAGAACACTGAAGCTTTCTTT. Residues: CAIRNRDQNTEAFF.

J is TRBJ2-3 and V is TRBV4-1; 10 nucleotides agree with TRBD2. The trim removed 4 bases at V and 0 bases at J, leaving 16 bases unmatched. CDR3 length: 20 residues. Germline V lookup: CDR1 MGHRA, CDR2 YSYEKL. The CDR3: CASSPQDVAGGFTSTDTQYF. DNA for the CDR3: TGCGCCAGCAGCCCCCAAGACGTAGCGGGGGGATTCACTAGCACAGATACGCAGTATTTT.

Only one count was recorded for this clonotype. The junction differs from germline at one of its ends, possibly a read error. The J gene is TRBJ2-1, the V gene TRBV5-1; D is undetermined. CDR3 length equals 14 residues. Germline V gives CDR1 SGHRS, CDR2 YFSETQ. The CDR3 sequence is CASSLSPRYNEQFF. The CDR3 DNA follows: TGTGCCAGCAGCTTAAGTCCCCGGTACAATGAGCAGTTCTTC.

CDR3 sequence reads: CASSLVRGPSPYEQYF. DNA of the CDR3: TGTGCCAGCAGTTTGGTTCGGGGGCCGAGCCCCTACGAGCAGTACTTC. The chain carries TRBV12-3 or TRBV12-4 and TRBJ2-7; D may correspond to TRBD1 or TRBD2 (6 bases each). Between the trimmed V and J ends, which lost 3 bases and 2 bases, there was a span of 17 bases. The CDR3 spans 16 residues.

V gene TRBV20-1 combines with J gene TRBJ2-1; tentative D call: TRBD1 (6 bases). Germline CDR1 DFQATT, CDR2 SNEGSKA (reference sequence). V was shortened by 3 bases and J by 4 bases, with 13 bases between the two germline ends. There are 14 residues in the CDR3. The CDR3 is CSASNGGLYNEQFF. The CDR3 DNA reads TGCAGTGCTAGTAATGGGGGCTTGTACAATGAGCAGTTCTTC.

The J gene is TRBJ1-1, the V gene TRBV12-3 or TRBV12-4; a weak D match, TRBD1 (6 bases). The CDR3 totals 13 residues. The V and J ends lost 4 bases and 3 bases respectively, with 9 bases between them. CDR3 DNA sequence: TGTGCCAGCAGTTACAGGGAGGACACTGAAGCTTTCTTT. Translated, it gives CASSYREDTEAFF.

The chain is built from TRBV2 and TRBJ2-7; 7 nucleotides agree with TRBD1. The V gene's germline CDR1 is SNHLY and CDR2 FYNNEI. This CDR3 contains 15 residues. J gave up 6 bases and V 7 bases, and 15 bases lay outside the gene matches. Here the CDR3 reads CASNREGGALSEQYF. The CDR3 DNA is TGTGCCAGCAACCGTGAAGGGGGCGCGCTGAGCGAGCAGTACTTC.

This clonotype has a handful of counts. Here the CDR3 reads CASSQDPQATKEETQYF. CDR3 nucleotide sequence: TGCGCCAGCAGCCAAGATCCCCAGGCAACCAAAGAGGAGACCCAGTACTTC. The chain is built from TRBV4-1 and TRBJ2-5; D remains unclear. The CDR3 loop spans 17 amino acids. With 0 bases removed from V and 5 bases from J, the gap between germline ends came to 19 bases. CDR1 is MGHRA, CDR2 YSYEKL, per germline.

The rearrangement joins TRBV3-1 to TRBJ2-3; D gene ambiguous. The germline CDR1 and CDR2 sequences are LGHDT and YNNKEL (reference sequence). The CDR3 consists of 16 residues. The germline V and J ends were trimmed by 4 bases and 0 bases, with 14 bases remaining between them. CDR3 coding DNA: TGTGCCAGCAGCCTAATAGGAAGCCCAAGCACAGATACGCAGTATTTT. It yields the protein CASSLIGSPSTDTQYF.

The rearrangement joins TRBV2 to TRBJ2-1, with 9 positions matching TRBD1. J was trimmed by 0 bases and V by 11 bases; bases with no gene match: 8. This CDR3 is built from 15 residues. Germline V lookup: CDR1 SNHLY, CDR2 FYNNEI. The DNA of the CDR3 is TGTGCCGCCCGCATGGGACAGGGCTCCTACAATGAGCAGTTCTTC. It specifies CAARMGQGSYNEQFF.

About this clonotype itself: At one end, the junction sequence differs from germline, possibly due to a read error. The gene calls are TRBV20-1 and TRBJ2-5; D tentatively reads TRBD1 or TRBD2 (5 bases each). The CDR3 sequence is 12 residues long. Looked up from germline, CDR1 is DFQATT and CDR2 is SNEGSKA (reference sequence). CDR3 in DNA: TGCAGTGCTAGATCGGGGCCGGAGATCCAGTACTTC. It specifies CSARSGPEIQYF.

The V and J genes are TRBV28 and TRBJ2-7; TRBD1 might be the D (5 bases). V was cut by 5 bases and J by 3 bases, with 14 bases left in between. Germline CDR1 and CDR2: MDHEN and SYDVKM. The CDR3 spans 14 residues. Here the CDR3 DNA reads TGTGCCAGCAGTCCAAATCCAGGGAACTACGAGCAGTACTTC. Amino acid sequence: CASSPNPGNYEQYF.

This chain joins TRBV5-1 and TRBJ2-5, with 11 positions matching TRBD2. V was pared by 5 bases and J by 2 bases, with 8 bases of the junction left unmatched. The CDR3 is 16 residues long. Germline V gene data show CDR1 as SGHRS and CDR2 as YFSETQ. CDR3 loop: CASRSLAGGFQETQYF. CDR3 sequence (DNA): TGCGCCAGCAGGTCCCTAGCGGGGGGATTTCAAGAGACCCAGTACTTC.

The chain combines TRBV3-1 with TRBJ1-2; 10 nucleotides agree with TRBD1. V lost 8 bases and J lost 4; bases outside the gene matches: 7. Germline loops: CDR1 LGHDT, CDR2 YNNKEL (reference sequence). There are 14 residues in the CDR3. CDR3 sequence reads: CASGRTGGSYGYTF. The CDR3 DNA is TGTGCCAGCGGCAGGACAGGGGGGAGCTATGGCTACACCTTC. Complete variable domain (other parts from reference TRBV3-1 and TRBJ1-2): DTAVSQTPKYLVTQMGNDKSIKCEQNLGHDTMYWYKQDSKKFLKIMFSYNNKELIINETVPNRFSPKSPDKAHLNLHINSLELGDSAVYFCASGRTGGSYGYTFGSGTRLTVV.

This clonotype was picked up a small number of times. This chain links TRBV5-1 with TRBJ2-5, with TRBD1 as a possible D gene (6 bases). The V gene lost 1 base and the J gene lost 4 bases, with 14 bases spanning the gap. The CDR3 is 15 amino acids. Germline assignment: CDR1 SGHRS and CDR2 YFSETQ. The CDR3 protein is CASSLTGLTGETQYF. For the CDR3, the DNA is TGCGCCAGCAGCTTGACAGGGCTAACCGGAGAGACCCAGTACTTC. The full variable domain, with the rest looked up from reference TRBV5-1 and TRBJ2-5, is KAGVTQTPRYLIKTRGQQVTLSCSPISGHRSVSWYQQTPGQGLQFLFEYFSETQRNKGNFPGRFSGRQFSNSRSEMNVSTLELGDSALYLCASSLTGLTGETQYFGPGTRLLVL.

The genes are TRBV20-1 and TRBJ1-2; D is unresolved. The CDR3 is 12 residues long. CDR1 is DFQATT, CDR2 SNEGSKA, per germline (reference sequence). V was trimmed by 7 bases and J by 4 bases, leaving 13 bases between them. The CDR3 region has the DNA TGCAGTGTCACCGACTCGACCTATGGCTACACCTTC. This sequence encodes CSVTDSTYGYTF.

Only a few counts were recorded for this clonotype. This rearrangement joins TRBV10-3 to TRBJ1-1, with 12 bases aligning to TRBD1. After removal of 5 bases from V and 6 bases from J, the junction contained 10 bases not matched to a gene. CDR3 length: 16 amino acids. CDR1 is ENHRY, CDR2 SYGVKD, per germline. DNA of the CDR3: TGTGCCATCAGTTCGGGACAGGGGGCCGGGAGGCCTGAAGCTTTCTTT. Residues: CAISSGQGAGRPEAFF.

The table lists this clonotype with a count of one. This chain connects TRBV12-3 or TRBV12-4 to TRBJ2-3, with D perhaps being TRBD1 or TRBD2 (5 bases each). V lost 8 bases and J lost 2, with 11 bases in between. There are 13 residues in the CDR3. The CDR3 bases are TGTGCCAGCCGAGAGGGGTACACAGATACGCAGTATTTT. Its protein is CASREGYTDTQYF.

The rearrangement links TRBV6-1 to TRBJ2-1; D unresolved. Germline loops: CDR1 MNHNS, CDR2 SASEGT. This CDR3 is 16 amino acids long. V was clipped by 2 bases and J by 0 bases, with 11 bases between them. CDR3 residues: CASSERKDYSYNEQFF. The CDR3 DNA is TGTGCCAGCAGTGAAAGGAAGGATTACTCCTACAATGAGCAGTTCTTC.

This clonotype has a count of ten or more. J is TRBJ2-5 and V is TRBV28; possibly TRBD2 for D (5 bases). This CDR3 has 17 residues. V lost 2 bases and J 5 bases, leaving 21 bases between the germline ends. Germline CDR1 reads MDHEN; CDR2 reads SYDVKM. The CDR3 sequence: CASSLPPTITTEETQYF. DNA for the CDR3: TGTGCCAGCAGTTTACCGCCGACTATAACTACGGAGGAGACCCAGTACTTC.

To note about this clonotype: One junction end disagrees with the germline gene, perhaps due to a read error. J is TRBJ1-4 and V is TRBV6-2 or TRBV6-3; no clear D gene. CDR1 and CDR2 from the germline V gene are MNHEY and SVGEGT. The length of the CDR3 is 15 residues. In DNA, the CDR3 is TGTGCCAGCGTTCGGGCGCCCTCAACTAGTGAAAAACTGTTTTTT. Its translation is CASVRAPSTSEKLFF.

This rearrangement joins TRBV12-3 or TRBV12-4 to TRBJ1-1; TRBD1 aligns across 7 bases. Trimming removed 11 bases from V and 4 bases from J; junction bases left unmatched: 7. The length of the CDR3 is 12 residues. The CDR3 nucleotides are TGTGCCGGCATCAACAGGGGCACTGAAGCTTTCTTT. Amino acid sequence: CAGINRGTEAFF.